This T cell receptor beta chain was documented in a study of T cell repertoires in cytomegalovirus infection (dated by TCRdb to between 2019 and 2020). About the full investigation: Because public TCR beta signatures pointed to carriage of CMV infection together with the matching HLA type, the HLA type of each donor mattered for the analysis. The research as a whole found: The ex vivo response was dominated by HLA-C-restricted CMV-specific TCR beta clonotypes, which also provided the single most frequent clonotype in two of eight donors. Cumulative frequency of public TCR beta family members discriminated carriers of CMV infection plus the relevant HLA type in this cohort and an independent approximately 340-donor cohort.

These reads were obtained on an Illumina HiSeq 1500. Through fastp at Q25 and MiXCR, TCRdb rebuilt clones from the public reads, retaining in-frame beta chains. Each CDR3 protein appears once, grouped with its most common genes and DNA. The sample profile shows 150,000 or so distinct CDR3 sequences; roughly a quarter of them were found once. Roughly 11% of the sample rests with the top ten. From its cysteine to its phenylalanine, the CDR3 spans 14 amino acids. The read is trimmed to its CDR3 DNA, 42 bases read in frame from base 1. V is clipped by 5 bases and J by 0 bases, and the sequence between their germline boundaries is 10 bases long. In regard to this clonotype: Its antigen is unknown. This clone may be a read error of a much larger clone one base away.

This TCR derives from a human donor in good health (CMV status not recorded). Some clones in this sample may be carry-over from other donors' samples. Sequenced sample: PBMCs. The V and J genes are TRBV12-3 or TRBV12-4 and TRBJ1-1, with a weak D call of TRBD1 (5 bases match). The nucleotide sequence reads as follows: TGTGCCAGCAGTGGAAAGGGACTGAACACTGAAGCTTTCTTT. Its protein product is CASSGKGLNTEAFF.